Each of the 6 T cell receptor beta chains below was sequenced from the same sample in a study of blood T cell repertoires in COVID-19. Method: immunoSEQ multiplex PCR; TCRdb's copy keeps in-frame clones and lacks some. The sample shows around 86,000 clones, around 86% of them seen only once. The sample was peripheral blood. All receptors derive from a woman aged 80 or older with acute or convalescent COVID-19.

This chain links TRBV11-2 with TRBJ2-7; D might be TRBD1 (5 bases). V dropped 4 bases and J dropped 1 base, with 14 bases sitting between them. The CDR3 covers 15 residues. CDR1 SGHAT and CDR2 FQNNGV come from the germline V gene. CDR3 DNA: TGTGCCAGCAGCTCCAGACAGACCCTTTCCTACGAGCAGTACTTC. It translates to CASSSRQTLSYEQYF.

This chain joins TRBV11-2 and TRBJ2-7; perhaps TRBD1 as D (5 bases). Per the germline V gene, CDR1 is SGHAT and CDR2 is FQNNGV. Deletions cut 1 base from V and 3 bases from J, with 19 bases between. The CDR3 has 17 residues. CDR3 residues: CASSLGSVLGVVYEQYF. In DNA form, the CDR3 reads TGTGCCAGCAGCTTAGGTTCGGTTTTAGGGGTCGTCTACGAGCAGTACTTC.

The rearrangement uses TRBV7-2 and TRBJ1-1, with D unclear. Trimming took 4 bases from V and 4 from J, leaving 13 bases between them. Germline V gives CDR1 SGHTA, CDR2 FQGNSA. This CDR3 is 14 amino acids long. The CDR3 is CASSSQVASTEAFF. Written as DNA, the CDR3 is TGTGCCAGCAGCTCCCAGGTAGCGAGCACTGAAGCTTTCTTT.

CDR3 nucleotides: TGTGCCAGTAGTATTGGGGGCCACTTGAATGGCTACACCTTC. Amino acids: CASSIGGHLNGYTF. The chain uses TRBV19 and TRBJ1-2, with TRBD1 as a possible D gene (6 bases). Between the trimmed V and J ends, which lost 3 bases and 6 bases, there was a span of 14 bases. The CDR3 is 14 amino acids. CDR1 LNHDA and CDR2 SQIVND come from the germline V gene (reference sequence). Full variable domain (rest looked up from reference TRBV19 and TRBJ1-2): DGGITQSPKYLFRKEGQNVTLSCEQNLNHDAMYWYRQDPGQGLRLIYYSQIVNDFQKGDIAEGYSVSREKKESFPLTVTSAQKNPTAFYLCASSIGGHLNGYTFGSGTRLTVV.

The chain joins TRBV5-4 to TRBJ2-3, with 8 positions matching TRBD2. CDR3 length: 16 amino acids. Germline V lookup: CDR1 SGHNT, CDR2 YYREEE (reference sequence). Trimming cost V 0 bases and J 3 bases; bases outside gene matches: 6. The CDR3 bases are TGTGCCAGCAGCTTGGGGACTAGCAGTAATACAGATACGCAGTATTTT. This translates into CASSLGTSSNTDTQYF.

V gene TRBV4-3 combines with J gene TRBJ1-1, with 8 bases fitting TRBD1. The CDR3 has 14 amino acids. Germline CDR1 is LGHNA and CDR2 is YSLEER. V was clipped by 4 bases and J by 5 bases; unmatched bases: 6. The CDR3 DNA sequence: TGCGCCAGCAGCCTGTACAGGGGGGTGACTGAAGCTTTCTTT. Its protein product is CASSLYRGVTEAFF.